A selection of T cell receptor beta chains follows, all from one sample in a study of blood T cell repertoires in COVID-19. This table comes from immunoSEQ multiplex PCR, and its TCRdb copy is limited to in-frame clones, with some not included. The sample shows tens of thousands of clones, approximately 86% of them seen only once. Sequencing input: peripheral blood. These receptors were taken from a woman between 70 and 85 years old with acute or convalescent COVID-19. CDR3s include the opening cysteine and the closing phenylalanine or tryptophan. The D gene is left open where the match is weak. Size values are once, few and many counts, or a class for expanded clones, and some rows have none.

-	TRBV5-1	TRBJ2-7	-	CASSSTSTAGSYEQYF	TGCGCCAGCAGCTCCACGTCGACAGCGGGTTCCTACGAGCAGTACTTC
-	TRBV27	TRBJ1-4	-	CASSPLTRLGNEKLFF	TGTGCCAGCAGTCCCCTAACCAGGCTGGGTAATGAAAAACTGTTTTTT
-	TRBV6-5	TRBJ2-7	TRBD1	CATGQGRSYEQYF	TGTGCCACAGGACAGGGTAGATCCTACGAGCAGTACTTC
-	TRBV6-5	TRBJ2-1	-	CASSYFLGGPHNEQFF	TGTGCCAGCAGTTACTTTCTCGGGGGGCCCCACAATGAGCAGTTCTTC
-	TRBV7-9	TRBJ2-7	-	CASSLPGLGSNEQYF	TGTGCCAGCAGCCTACCCGGGTTGGGGAGCAACGAGCAGTACTTC
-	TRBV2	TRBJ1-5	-	CASSAVQFNQPQHF	TGTGCCAGCAGTGCGGTACAGTTCAATCAGCCCCAGCATTTT
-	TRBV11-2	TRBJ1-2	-	CASSLVLYPQGYTF	TGTGCCAGCAGCTTAGTCCTGTACCCTCAGGGCTACACCTTC
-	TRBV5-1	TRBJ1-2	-	CASSLGNRANYGYTF	TGCGCCAGCAGCTTGGGGAACAGGGCTAACTATGGCTACACCTTC
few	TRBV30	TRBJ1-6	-	CAWSVHDRSPLHF	TGTGCCTGGAGTGTACACGACAGGTCCCCCCTCCACTTT
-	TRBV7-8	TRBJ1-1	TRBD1	CASSFYEGANTEAFF	TGTGCCAGCAGCTTTTACGAGGGGGCGAATACTGAAGCTTTCTTT
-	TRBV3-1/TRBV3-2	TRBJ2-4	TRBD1	CASSRQGSKNIQYF	TGTGCCAGCAGCCGACAGGGGTCCAAAAACATTCAGTACTTC
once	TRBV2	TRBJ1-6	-	CASSDRGVNSPLHF	TGTGCCAGCAGTGATCGGGGAGTTAATTCACCCCTCCACTTT
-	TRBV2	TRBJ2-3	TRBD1	CASSGLTGGGNTQYF	TGTGCCAGCAGTGGTCTGACAGGGGGCGGGAATACGCAGTATTTT
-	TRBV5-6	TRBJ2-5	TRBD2	CASSLSTSGVRYGTQYF	TGTGCCAGCAGCTTGTCGACTAGCGGGGTGCGGTATGGCACCCAGTACTTC